What follows describes a single TCR beta chain. This sample stems from a study of patients and donors after allogeneic stem cell transplantation. V dropped 5 bases and J dropped 7 bases, with 8 bases sitting between them. CDR3 size: 11 residues. One entry per CDR3 protein, called by TCRdb with MiXCR from the RT-PCR reads. Of about 160,000 distinct CDR3 sequences in the sample, about a third were seen once. The chain carries TRBV12-3 or TRBV12-4 and TRBJ1-1; D unresolved. The sequencing input was blood, either unsorted or a sorted T cell fraction (not recorded which). The receptor comes from a human donor who was either an allogeneic HSCT recipient or a stem cell or donor lymphocyte infusion donor (not recorded which). It is not recorded whose cells these are; they may come from a transplant donor. CDR3 DNA sequence: TGTGCCAGCAGTCGCGGCGGTGAAGCTTTCTTT. Translated, it gives CASSRGGEAFF.